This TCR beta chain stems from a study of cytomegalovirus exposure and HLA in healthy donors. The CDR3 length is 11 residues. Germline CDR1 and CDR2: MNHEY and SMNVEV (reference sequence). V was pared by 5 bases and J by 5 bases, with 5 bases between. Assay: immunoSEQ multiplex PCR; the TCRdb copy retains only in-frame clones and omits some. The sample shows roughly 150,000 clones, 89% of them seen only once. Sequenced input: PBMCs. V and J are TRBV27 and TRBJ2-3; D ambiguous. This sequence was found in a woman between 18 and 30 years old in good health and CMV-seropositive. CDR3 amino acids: CASSPGDTQYF. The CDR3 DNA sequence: TGTGCCAGCAGTCCAGGAGATACGCAGTATTTT.